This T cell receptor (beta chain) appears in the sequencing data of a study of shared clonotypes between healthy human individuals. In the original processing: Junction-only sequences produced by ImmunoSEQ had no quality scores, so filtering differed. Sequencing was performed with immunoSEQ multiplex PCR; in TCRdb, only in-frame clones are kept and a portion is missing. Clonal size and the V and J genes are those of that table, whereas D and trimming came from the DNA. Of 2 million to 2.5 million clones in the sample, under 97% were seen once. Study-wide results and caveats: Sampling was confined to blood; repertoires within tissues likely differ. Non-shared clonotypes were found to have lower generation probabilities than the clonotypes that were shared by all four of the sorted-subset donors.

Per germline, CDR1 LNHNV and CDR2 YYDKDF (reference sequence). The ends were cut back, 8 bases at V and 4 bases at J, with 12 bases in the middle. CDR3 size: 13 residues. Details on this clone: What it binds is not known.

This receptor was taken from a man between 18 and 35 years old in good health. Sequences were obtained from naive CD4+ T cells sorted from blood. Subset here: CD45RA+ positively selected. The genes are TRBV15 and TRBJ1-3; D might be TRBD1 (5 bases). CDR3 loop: CATRQFSGNTIYF. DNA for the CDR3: TGTGCCACCCGACAGTTTTCCGGAAACACCATATATTTT. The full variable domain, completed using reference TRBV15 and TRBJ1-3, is DAMVIQNPRYQVTQFGKPVTLSCSQTLNHNVMYWYQQKSSQAPKLLFHYYDKDFNNEADTPDNFQSRRPNTSFCFLDIRSPGLGDTAMYLCATRQFSGNTIYFGEGSWLTVV.